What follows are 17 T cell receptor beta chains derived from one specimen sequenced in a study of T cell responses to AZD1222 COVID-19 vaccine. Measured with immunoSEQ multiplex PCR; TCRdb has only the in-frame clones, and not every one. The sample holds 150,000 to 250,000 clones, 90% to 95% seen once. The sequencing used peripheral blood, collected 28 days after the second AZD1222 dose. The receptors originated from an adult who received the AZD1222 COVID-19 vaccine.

CDR3 loop: CASSQLAGTYNEQFF. The CDR3 nucleotides are TGCGCCAGCAGCCAGCTAGCGGGGACCTACAATGAGCAGTTCTTC. The genes are TRBV4-1 and TRBJ2-1, with 9 nucleotides matching TRBD2. The V gene's germline CDR1 is MGHRA and CDR2 YSYEKL. Unmatched junction bases numbered 2, after V lost 3 bases and J lost 2 bases. The CDR3 covers 15 residues.

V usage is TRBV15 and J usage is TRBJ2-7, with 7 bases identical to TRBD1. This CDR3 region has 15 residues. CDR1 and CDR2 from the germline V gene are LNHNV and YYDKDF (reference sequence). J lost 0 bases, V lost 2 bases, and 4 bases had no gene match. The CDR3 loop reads CATSRRRTGSYEQYF. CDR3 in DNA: TGTGCCACCAGCAGAAGAAGGACAGGCTCCTACGAGCAGTACTTC.

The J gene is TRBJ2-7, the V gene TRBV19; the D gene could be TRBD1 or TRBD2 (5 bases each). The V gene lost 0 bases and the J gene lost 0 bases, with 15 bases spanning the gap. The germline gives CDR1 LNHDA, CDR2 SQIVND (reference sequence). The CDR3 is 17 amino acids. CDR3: CASSIDFPPGSSYEQYF. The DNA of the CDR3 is TGTGCCAGTAGTATAGATTTCCCTCCAGGGAGCTCCTACGAGCAGTACTTC.

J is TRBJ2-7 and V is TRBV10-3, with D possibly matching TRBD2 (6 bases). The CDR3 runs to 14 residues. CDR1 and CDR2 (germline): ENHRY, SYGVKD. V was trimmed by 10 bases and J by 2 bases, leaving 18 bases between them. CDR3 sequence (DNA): TGTGCCAGCGCCGGGACTCAAGCCCCCTACGAGCAGTACTTC. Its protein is CASAGTQAPYEQYF.

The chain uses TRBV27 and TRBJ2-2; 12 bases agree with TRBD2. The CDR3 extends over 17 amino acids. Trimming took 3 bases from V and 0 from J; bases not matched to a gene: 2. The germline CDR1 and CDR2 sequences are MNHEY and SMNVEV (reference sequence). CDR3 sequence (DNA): TGTGCCAGCAGTTTTTCTAGCGGGGGGGCGAACACCGGGGAGCTGTTTTTT. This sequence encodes CASSFSSGGANTGELFF.

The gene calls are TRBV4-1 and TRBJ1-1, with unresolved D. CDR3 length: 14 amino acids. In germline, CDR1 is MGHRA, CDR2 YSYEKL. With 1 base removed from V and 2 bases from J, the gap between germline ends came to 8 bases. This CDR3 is CASSQGALNTEAFF. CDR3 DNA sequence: TGCGCCAGCAGCCAAGGGGCCTTAAACACTGAAGCTTTCTTT.

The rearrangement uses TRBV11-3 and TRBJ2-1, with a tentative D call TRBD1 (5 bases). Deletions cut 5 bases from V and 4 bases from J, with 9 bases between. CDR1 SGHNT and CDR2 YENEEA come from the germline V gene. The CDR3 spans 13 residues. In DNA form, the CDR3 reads TGTGCCAGCAGCGCCGACAGTTACAATGAGCAGTTCTTC. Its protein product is CASSADSYNEQFF.

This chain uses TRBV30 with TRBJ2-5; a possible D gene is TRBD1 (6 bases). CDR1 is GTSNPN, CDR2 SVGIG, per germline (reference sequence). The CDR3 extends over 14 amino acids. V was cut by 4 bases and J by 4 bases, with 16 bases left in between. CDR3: CAWTMGARRETQYF. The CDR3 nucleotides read TGTGCCTGGACCATGGGGGCCAGGAGAGAGACCCAGTACTTC.

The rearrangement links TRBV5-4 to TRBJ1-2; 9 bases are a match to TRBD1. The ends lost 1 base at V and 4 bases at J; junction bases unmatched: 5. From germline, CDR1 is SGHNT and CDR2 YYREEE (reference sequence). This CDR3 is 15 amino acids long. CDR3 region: CASSLRTGASYGYTF. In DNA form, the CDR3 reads TGTGCCAGCAGCTTGAGGACAGGGGCCTCCTATGGCTACACCTTC.

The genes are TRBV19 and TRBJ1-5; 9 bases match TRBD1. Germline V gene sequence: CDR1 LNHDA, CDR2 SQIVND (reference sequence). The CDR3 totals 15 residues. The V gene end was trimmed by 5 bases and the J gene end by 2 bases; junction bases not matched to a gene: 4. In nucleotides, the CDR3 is TGTGCCAGTAGTCCCGGGGACAGGGGCAATCAGCCCCAGCATTTT. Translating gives CASSPGDRGNQPQHF. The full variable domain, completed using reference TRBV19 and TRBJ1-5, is DGGITQSPKYLFRKEGQNVTLSCEQNLNHDAMYWYRQDPGQGLRLIYYSQIVNDFQKGDIAEGYSVSREKKESFPLTVTSAQKNPTAFYLCASSPGDRGNQPQHFGDGTRLSIL.

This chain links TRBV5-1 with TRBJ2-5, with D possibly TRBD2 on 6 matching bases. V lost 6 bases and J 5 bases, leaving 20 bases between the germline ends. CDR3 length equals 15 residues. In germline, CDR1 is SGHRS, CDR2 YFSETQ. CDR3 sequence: CASKTTTGSGETQYF. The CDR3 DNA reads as TGCGCCAGCAAAACGACTACCGGGAGTGGCGAGACCCAGTACTTC.

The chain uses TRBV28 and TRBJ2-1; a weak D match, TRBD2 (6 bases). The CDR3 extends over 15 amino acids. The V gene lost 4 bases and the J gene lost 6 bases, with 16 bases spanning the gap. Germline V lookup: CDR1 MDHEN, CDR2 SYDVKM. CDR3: CASSYSGLGTNEQFF. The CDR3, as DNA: TGTGCCAGCAGTTATAGCGGTCTGGGTACCAATGAGCAGTTCTTC.

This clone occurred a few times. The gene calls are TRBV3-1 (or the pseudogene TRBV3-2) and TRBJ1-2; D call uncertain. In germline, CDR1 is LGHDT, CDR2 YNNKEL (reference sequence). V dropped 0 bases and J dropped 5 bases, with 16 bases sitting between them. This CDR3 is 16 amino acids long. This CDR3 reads CASSQESGSAGYGYTF. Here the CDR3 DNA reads TGTGCCAGCAGCCAAGAATCCGGTTCGGCCGGATATGGCTACACCTTC.

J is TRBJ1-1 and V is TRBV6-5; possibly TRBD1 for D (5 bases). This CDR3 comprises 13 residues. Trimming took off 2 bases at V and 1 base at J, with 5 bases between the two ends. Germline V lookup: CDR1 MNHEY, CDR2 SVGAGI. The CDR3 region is CASSYGGNTEAFF. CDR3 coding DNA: TGTGCCAGCAGTTACGGGGGGAACACTGAAGCTTTCTTT.

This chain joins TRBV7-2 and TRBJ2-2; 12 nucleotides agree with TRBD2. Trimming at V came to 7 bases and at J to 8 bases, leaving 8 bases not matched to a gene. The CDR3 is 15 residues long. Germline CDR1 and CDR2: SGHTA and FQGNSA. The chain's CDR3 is CASTSTTSGRGELFF. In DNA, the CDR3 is TGTGCCAGCACTTCAACGACTAGCGGGAGAGGGGAGCTGTTTTTT.

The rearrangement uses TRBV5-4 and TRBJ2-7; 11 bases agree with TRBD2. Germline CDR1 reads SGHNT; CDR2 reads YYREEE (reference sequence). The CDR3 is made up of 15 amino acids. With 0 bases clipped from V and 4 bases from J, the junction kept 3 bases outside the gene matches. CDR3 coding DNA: TGTGCCAGCAGCTTGGCGGCTAGCGGGAGGTACGAGCAGTACTTC. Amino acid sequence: CASSLAASGRYEQYF.

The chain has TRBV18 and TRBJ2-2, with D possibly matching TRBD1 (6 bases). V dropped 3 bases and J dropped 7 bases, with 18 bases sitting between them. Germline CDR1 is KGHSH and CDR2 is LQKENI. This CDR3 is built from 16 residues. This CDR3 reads CASSPHQGTFGGELFF. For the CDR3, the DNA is TGTGCCAGCTCACCGCACCAGGGGACGTTTGGCGGGGAGCTGTTTTTT.